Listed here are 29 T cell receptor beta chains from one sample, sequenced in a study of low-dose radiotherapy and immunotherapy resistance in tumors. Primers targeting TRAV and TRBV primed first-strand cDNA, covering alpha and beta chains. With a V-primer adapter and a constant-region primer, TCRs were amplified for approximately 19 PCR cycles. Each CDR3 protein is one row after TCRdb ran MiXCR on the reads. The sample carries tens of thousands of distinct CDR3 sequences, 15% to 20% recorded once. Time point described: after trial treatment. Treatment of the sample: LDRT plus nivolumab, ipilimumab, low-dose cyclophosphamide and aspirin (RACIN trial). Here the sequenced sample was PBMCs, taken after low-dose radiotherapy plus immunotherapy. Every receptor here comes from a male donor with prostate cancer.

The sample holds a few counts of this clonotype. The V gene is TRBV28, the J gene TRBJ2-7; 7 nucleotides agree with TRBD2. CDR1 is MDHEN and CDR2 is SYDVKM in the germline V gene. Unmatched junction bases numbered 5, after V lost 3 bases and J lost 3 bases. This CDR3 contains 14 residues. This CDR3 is CASSLSGTIYEQYF. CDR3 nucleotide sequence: TGTGCCAGCAGTTTGTCAGGGACTATCTACGAGCAGTACTTC.

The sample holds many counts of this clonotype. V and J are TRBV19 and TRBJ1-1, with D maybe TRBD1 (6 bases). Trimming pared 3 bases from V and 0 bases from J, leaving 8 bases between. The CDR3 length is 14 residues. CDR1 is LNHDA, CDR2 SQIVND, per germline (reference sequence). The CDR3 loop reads CASSITGMNTEAFF. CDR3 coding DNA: TGTGCCAGTAGTATTACAGGGATGAACACTGAAGCTTTCTTT.

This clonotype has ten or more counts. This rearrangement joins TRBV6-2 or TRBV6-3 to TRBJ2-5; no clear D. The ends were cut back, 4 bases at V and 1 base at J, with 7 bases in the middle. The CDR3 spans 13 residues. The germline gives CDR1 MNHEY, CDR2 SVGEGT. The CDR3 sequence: CASSSRPQETQYF. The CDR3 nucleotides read TGTGCCAGCAGTTCTAGACCCCAAGAGACCCAGTACTTC.

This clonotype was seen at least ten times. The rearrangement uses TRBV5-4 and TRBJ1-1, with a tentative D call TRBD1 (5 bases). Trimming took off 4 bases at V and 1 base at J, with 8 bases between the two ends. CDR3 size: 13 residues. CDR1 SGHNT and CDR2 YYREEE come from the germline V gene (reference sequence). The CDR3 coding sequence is TGTGCCAGCAGCATGGACACGAACACTGAAGCTTTCTTT. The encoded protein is CASSMDTNTEAFF.

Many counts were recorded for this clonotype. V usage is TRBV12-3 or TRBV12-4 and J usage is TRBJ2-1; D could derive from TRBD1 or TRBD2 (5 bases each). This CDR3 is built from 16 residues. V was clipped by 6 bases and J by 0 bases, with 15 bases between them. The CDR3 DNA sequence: TGTGCCAGCAGCCCTCATGAGGGACGCTCCTACAATGAGCAGTTCTTC. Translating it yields CASSPHEGRSYNEQFF.

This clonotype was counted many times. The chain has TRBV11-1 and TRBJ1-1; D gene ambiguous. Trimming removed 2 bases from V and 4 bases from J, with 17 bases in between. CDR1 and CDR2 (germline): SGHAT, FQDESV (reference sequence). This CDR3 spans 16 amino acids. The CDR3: CASSLSRHPLSTEAFF. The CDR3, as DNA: TGTGCCAGCAGCTTAAGTAGGCACCCGTTGAGCACTGAAGCTTTCTTT.

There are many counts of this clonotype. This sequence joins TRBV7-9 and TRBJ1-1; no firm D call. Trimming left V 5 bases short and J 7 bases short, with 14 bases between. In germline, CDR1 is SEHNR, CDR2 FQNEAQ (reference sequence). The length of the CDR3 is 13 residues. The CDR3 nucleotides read TGTGCCAGCAGCCTAAACAGTGCGGATGAAGCTTTCTTT. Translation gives CASSLNSADEAFF.

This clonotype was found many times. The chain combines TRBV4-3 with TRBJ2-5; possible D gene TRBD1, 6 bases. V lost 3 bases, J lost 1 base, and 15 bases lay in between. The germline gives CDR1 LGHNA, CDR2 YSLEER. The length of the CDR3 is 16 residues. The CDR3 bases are TGCGCCAGCAGCCATCCAGGGGAAGGGGTCCAAGAGACCCAGTACTTC. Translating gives CASSHPGEGVQETQYF.

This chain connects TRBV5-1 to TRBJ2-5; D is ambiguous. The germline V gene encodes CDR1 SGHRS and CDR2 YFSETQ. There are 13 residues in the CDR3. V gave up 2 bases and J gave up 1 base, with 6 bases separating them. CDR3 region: CASSFSIQETQYF. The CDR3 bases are TGCGCCAGCAGCTTCTCGATCCAAGAGACCCAGTACTTC. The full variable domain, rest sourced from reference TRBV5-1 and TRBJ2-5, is KAGVTQTPRYLIKTRGQQVTLSCSPISGHRSVSWYQQTPGQGLQFLFEYFSETQRNKGNFPGRFSGRQFSNSRSEMNVSTLELGDSALYLCASSFSIQETQYFGPGTRLLVL.

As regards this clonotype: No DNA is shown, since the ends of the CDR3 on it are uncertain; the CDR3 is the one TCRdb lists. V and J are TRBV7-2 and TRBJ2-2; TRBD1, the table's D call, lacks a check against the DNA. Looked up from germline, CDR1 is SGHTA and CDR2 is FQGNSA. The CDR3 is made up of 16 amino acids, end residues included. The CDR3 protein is CASSSQGARVGELFFF.

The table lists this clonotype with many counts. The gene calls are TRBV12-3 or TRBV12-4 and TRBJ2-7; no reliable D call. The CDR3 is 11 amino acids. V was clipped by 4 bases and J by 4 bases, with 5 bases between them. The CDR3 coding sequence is TGTGCCAGCAGTTCCCCATACGAGCAGTACTTC. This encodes CASSSPYEQYF.

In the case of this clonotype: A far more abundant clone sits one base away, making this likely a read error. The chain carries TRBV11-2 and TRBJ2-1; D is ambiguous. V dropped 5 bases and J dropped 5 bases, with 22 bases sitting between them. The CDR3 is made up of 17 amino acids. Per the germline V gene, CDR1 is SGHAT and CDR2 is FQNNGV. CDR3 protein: CASSPPLVGSINNEQFF. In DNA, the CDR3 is TGTGCCAGCAGCCCCCCCCTGGTTGGATCCATAAACAATGAGCAGTTCTTC. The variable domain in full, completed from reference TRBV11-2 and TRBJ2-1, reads EAGVAQSPRYKIIEKRQSVAFWCNPISGHATLYWYQQILGQGPKLLIQFQNNGVVDDSQLPKDRFSAERLKGVDSTLKIQPAKLEDSAVYLCASSPPLVGSINNEQFFGPGTRLTVL.

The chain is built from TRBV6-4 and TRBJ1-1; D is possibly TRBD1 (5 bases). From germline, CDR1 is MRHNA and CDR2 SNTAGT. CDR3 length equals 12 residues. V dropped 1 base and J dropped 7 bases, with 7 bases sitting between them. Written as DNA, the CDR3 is TGTGCCAGCAGTGACTTTGGGGGTGAAGCTTTCTTT. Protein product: CASSDFGGEAFF.

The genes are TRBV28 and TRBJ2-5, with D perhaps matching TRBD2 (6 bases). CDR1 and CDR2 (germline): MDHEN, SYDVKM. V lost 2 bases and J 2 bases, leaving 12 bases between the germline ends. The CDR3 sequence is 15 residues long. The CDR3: CASSLPAGRQETQYF. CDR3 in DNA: TGTGCCAGCAGTTTACCCGCAGGGAGGCAAGAGACCCAGTACTTC.

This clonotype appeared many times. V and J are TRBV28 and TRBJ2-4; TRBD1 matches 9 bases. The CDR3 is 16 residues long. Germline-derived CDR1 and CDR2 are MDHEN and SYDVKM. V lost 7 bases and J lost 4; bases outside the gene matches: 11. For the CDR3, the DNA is TGTGCCAGCATCAAAAAAGGGGGGACAGGGAAAAACATTCAGTACTTC. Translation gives CASIKKGGTGKNIQYF.

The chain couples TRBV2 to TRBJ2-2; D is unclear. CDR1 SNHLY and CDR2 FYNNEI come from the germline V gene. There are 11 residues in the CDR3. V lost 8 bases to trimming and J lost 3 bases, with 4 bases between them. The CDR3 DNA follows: TGTGCCAGCGGTTACACCGGGGAGCTGTTTTTT. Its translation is CASGYTGELFF. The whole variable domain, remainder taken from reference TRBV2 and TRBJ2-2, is EPEVTQTPSHQVTQMGQEVILRCVPISNHLYFYWYRQILGQKVEFLVSFYNNEISEKSEIFDDQFSVERPDGSNFTLKIRSTKLEDSAMYFCASGYTGELFFGEGSRLTVL.

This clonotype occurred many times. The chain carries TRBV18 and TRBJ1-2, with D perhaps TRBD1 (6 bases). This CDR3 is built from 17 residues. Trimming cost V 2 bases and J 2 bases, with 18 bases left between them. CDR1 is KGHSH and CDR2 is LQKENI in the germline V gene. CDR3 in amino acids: CASSPGGRQLGNYGYTF. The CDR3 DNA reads TGTGCCAGCTCACCAGGGGGCCGCCAATTGGGGAACTATGGCTACACCTTC.

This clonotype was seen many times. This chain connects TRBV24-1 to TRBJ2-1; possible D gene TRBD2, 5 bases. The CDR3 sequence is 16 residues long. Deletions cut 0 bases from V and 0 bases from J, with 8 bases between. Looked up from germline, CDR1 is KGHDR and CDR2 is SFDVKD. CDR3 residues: CATSDLGESSYNEQFF. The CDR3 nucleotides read TGTGCCACCAGTGATTTGGGGGAGAGCTCCTACAATGAGCAGTTCTTC.

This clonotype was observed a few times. The CDR3 bases are TGCGCCAGCAGCCAAGCCGGGACGGCGAACACTGAAGCTTTCTTT. As protein: CASSQAGTANTEAFF. The chain has TRBV4-1 and TRBJ1-1; D might be TRBD1 (5 bases). CDR3 length: 15 amino acids. The germline CDR1 and CDR2 sequences are MGHRA and YSYEKL. V dropped 1 base and J dropped 1 base, with 10 bases sitting between them.

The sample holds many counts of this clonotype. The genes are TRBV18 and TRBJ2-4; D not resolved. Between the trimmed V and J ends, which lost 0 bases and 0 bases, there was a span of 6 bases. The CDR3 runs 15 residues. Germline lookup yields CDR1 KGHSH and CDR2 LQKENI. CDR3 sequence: CASSPPMLAKNIQYF. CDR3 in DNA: TGTGCCAGCTCACCACCAATGCTAGCCAAAAACATTCAGTACTTC.

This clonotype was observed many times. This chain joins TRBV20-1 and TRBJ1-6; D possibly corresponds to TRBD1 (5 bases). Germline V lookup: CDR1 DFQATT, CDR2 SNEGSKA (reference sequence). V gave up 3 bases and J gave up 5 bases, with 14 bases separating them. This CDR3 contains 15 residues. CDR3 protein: CSARSGAQNNSPLHF. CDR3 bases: TGCAGTGCTAGGAGCGGGGCACAAAATAATTCACCCCTCCACTTT.

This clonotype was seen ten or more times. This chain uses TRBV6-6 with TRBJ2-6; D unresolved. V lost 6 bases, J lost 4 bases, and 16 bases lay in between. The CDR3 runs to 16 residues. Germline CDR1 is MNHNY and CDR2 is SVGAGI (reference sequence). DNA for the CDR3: TGTGCCAGCAGCCGTTCTTCCTTCTTGGGGGCCAACGTCCTGACTTTC. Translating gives CASSRSSFLGANVLTF.

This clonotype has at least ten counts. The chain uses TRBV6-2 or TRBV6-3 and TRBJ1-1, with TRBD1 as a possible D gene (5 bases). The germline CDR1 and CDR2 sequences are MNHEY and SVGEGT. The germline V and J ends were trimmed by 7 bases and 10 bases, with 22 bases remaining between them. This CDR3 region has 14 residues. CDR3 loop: CASIETGGYPRAFF. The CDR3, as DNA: TGTGCCAGCATTGAAACAGGCGGGTACCCGAGAGCTTTCTTT.

The CDR3 nucleotides are TGCGCCAGCAGCTTGGCCCCGGGACAGGGCTACGAGCAGTTCTTC. This encodes CASSLAPGQGYEQFF. This sequence joins TRBV5-1 and TRBJ2-1; TRBD1 agrees at 9 bases. Trimming cost V 0 bases and J 10 bases; bases outside gene matches: 8. Germline V gene sequence: CDR1 SGHRS, CDR2 YFSETQ. CDR3 length: 15 residues.

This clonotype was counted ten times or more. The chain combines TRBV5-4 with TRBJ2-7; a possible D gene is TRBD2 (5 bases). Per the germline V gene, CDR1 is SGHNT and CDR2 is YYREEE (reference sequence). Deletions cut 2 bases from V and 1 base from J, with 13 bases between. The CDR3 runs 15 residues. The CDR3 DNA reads TGTGCCAGCAGCTTCCCGGCTAGCTCTTCCTACGAGCAGTACTTC. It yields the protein CASSFPASSSYEQYF.

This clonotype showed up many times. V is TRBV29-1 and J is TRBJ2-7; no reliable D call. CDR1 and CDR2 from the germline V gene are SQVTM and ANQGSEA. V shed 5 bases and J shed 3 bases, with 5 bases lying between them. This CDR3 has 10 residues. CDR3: CSVINYEQYF. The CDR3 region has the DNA TGCAGCGTTATTAACTACGAGCAGTACTTC.

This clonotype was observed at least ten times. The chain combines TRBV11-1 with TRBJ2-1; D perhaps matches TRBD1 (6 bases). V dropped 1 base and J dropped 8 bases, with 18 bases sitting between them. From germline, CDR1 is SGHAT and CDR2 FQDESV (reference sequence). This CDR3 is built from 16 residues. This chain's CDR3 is CASSLGGGVASDEQFF. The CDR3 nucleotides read TGTGCCAGCAGCTTAGGAGGGGGAGTAGCTTCCGATGAGCAGTTCTTC.

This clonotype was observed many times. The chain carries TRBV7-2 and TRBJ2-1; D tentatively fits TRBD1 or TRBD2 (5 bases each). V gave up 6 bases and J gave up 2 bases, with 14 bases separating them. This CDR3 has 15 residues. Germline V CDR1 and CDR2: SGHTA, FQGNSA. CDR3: CASRGERRAYNEQFF. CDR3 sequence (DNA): TGTGCCAGCAGGGGGGAGAGGAGAGCCTACAATGAGCAGTTCTTC. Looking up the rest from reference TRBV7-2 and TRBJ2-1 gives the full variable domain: GAGVSQSPSNKVTEKGKDVELRCDPISGHTALYWYRQSLGQGLEFLIYFQGNSAPDKSGLPSDRFSAERTGGSVSTLTIQRTQQEDSAVYLCASRGERRAYNEQFFGPGTRLTVL.

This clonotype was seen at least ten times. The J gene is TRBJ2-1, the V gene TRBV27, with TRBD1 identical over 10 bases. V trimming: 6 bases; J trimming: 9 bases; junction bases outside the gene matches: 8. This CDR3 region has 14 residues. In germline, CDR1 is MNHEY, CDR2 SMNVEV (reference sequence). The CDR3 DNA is TGTGCCAGCAGACTGGGACAGGGGTCTGGTGAGCAGTTCTTC. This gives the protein CASRLGQGSGEQFF.